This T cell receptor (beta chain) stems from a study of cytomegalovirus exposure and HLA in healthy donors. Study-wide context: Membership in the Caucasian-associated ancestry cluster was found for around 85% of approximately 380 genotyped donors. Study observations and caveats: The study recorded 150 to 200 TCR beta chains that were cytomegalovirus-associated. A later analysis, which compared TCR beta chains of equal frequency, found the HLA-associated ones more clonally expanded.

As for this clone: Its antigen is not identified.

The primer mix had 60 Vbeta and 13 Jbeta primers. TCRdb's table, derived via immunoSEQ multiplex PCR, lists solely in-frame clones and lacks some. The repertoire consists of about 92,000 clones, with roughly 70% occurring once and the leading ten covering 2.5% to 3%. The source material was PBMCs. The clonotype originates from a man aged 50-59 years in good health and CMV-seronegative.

CDR3 in DNA: TGTGCCACAAGACTAGCGGGAGTCAAAAACATTCAGTACTTC. Encoded protein: CATRLAGVKNIQYF. The chain couples TRBV6-1 to TRBJ2-4; 12 positions match TRBD2. J was trimmed by 3 bases and V by 10 bases; bases with no gene match: 4. The length of the CDR3 is 14 residues. CDR1 MNHNS and CDR2 SASEGT come from the germline V gene.